This T cell receptor beta chain was observed in a study of blood T cell repertoires in COVID-19. Study information: T cells, B-cell-depleted T cells, or PBMCs provided the cDNA or gDNA that served as material.

TCRdb's copy holds only in-frame clones and misses some; the assay was immunoSEQ multiplex PCR. The data hold 350,000 to 450,000 clones, with about 89% observed a single time. This CDR3 is 12 amino acids long. Germline V gene sequence: CDR1 GTSNPN, CDR2 SVGIG (reference sequence). Trimming cost V 4 bases and J 8 bases, with 12 bases left between them. Seattle cases were enrolled at active infection and followed longitudinally. The material sequenced was peripheral blood. This chain connects TRBV30 to TRBJ2-1; tentatively, D is TRBD2 (5 bases). The TCR sequence derives from a woman between 35 and 50 years old with COVID-19, enrolled during active disease. CDR3 amino acids: CAWKRAGDEQFF. DNA for the CDR3: TGTGCCTGGAAAAGGGCCGGGGATGAGCAGTTCTTC.